These 27 T cell receptor beta chains were sequenced from one sample in a study of a mutant IDH1 vaccine in newly diagnosed glioma. For these receptors, no antigen is known. The sample's time point: week 11, during vaccination. All doses held 300 ug of mutant IDH1 20-mer peptide, with topical imiquimod. Assay: immunoSEQ multiplex PCR; the TCRdb copy retains only in-frame clones and omits some. The table lists 45,000 to 65,000 clones, 91% of them singletons. Sequenced here: PBMCs, sampled from a glioma patient whose treatment included an IDH1 peptide vaccine. Receptors originate from a man aged 50 or older with glioma.

V and J are TRBV2 and TRBJ2-2; no firm D call. The CDR3 consists of 13 residues. Trimming took off 7 bases at V and 1 base at J, with 7 bases between the two ends. The germline V gene has CDR1 SNHLY and CDR2 FYNNEI. The DNA for the CDR3 is TGTGCCAGCAACACCAGGAACACCGGGGAGCTGTTTTTT. Protein sequence: CASNTRNTGELFF.

The V gene is TRBV5-4, the J gene TRBJ1-1; 10 nucleotides agree with TRBD1. The CDR3 length is 15 residues. The trim removed 4 bases at V and 4 bases at J, leaving 7 bases unmatched. The germline V gene encodes CDR1 SGHNT and CDR2 YYREEE (reference sequence). CDR3 sequence (DNA): TGTGCCAGCAGCCAACGACAGGGGGCGGGCACTGAAGCTTTCTTT. Translated, it gives CASSQRQGAGTEAFF.

This clone appeared once. V and J are TRBV7-6 and TRBJ1-2; D not resolved. The CDR3 is 15 amino acids. Germline CDR1 is SGHVS and CDR2 is FNYEAQ. Trimming cost V 2 bases and J 2 bases, with 12 bases left between them. Here the CDR3 reads CASSLSNVRNYGYTF. The CDR3 DNA reads TGTGCCAGCAGCTTATCGAATGTGAGAAACTATGGCTACACCTTC.

The chain couples TRBV15 to TRBJ1-4; 8 bases are a match to TRBD1. With 4 bases clipped from V and 5 bases from J, the junction kept 9 bases outside the gene matches. Per the germline V gene, CDR1 is LNHNV and CDR2 is YYDKDF (reference sequence). This CDR3 is built from 16 residues. CDR3 DNA sequence: TGTGCCACCAGCACACTACAGGGGGAAATAAATGAAAAACTGTTTTTT. Translating gives CATSTLQGEINEKLFF.

The chain couples TRBV27 to TRBJ1-5; the match to TRBD1 covers 7 bases. V lost 5 bases, J lost 1 base, and 5 bases stayed unmatched. CDR3 length equals 15 residues. Germline loops: CDR1 MNHEY, CDR2 SMNVEV (reference sequence). The CDR3 sequence is CASSIQGRSNQPQHF. Here the CDR3 DNA reads TGTGCCAGCAGTATACAGGGGAGGAGCAATCAGCCCCAGCATTTT.

This rearrangement joins TRBV18 to TRBJ2-2; TRBD2 matches 8 bases. Germline values: CDR1 KGHSH, CDR2 LQKENI. Trimming cost V 0 bases and J 0 bases; bases outside gene matches: 0. The CDR3 is 16 amino acids. The CDR3 coding sequence is TGTGCCAGCTCACCACCGGGACTAGCGAACACCGGGGAGCTGTTTTTT. Protein sequence: CASSPPGLANTGELFF.

The genes are TRBV5-4 and TRBJ2-5; D might be TRBD1 (5 bases). Germline values: CDR1 SGHNT, CDR2 YYREEE (reference sequence). The CDR3 loop spans 14 amino acids. Trimming left V 0 bases short and J 4 bases short, with 10 bases between. The CDR3 is CASSLVGAVETQYF. DNA for the CDR3: TGTGCCAGCAGCTTGGTTGGGGCCGTAGAGACCCAGTACTTC.

The genes are TRBV28 and TRBJ2-7; a possible D gene is TRBD1 (6 bases). CDR3 length: 15 amino acids. Germline values: CDR1 MDHEN, CDR2 SYDVKM. The ends were cut back, 4 bases at V and 3 bases at J, with 16 bases in the middle. The CDR3 is CASSSVQGINYEQYF. The CDR3 nucleotides are TGTGCCAGCAGTTCCGTACAGGGTATTAACTACGAGCAGTACTTC.

This chain connects TRBV7-8 to TRBJ1-2, with 11 bases fitting TRBD1. CDR1 and CDR2 (germline): SGHVS, FQNEAQ. V dropped 2 bases and J dropped 8; count of bases not matched to a gene: 7. The CDR3 sequence is 15 residues long. CDR3: CASSLPGQGAGGYTF. The DNA for the CDR3 is TGTGCCAGCAGCTTACCTGGACAGGGGGCCGGAGGCTACACCTTC.

J is TRBJ2-1 and V is TRBV29-1; 8 nucleotides agree with TRBD1. Germline V gene lookup returns CDR1 SQVTM and CDR2 ANQGSEA. The CDR3 loop spans 15 amino acids. Trimming removed 0 bases from V and 7 bases from J; junction bases left unmatched: 8. Here the CDR3 DNA reads TGCAGCGTTGAAGAAGGACAGGGATTTAGTAATGAGCAGTTCTTC. It encodes CSVEEGQGFSNEQFF.

This rearrangement joins TRBV5-1 to TRBJ1-4; the D is unclear. The CDR3 runs to 14 residues. V was pared by 3 bases and J by 0 bases, with 6 bases between. Germline-derived CDR1 and CDR2 are SGHRS and YFSETQ. The chain's CDR3 is CASSSGATNEKLFF. The CDR3 coding sequence is TGCGCCAGCAGCTCGGGTGCAACTAATGAAAAACTGTTTTTT.

The V call is TRBV6-6, the J call TRBJ2-1; the match to TRBD2 covers 8 bases. After removal of 6 bases from V and 4 bases from J, the junction contained 8 bases not matched to a gene. CDR1 and CDR2 from the germline V gene are MNHNY and SVGAGI (reference sequence). This CDR3 contains 15 residues. The CDR3 here is CASSPLAGLYNEQFF. CDR3 DNA sequence: TGTGCCAGCAGCCCGCTAGCGGGTCTTTACAATGAGCAGTTCTTC.

The rearrangement uses TRBV5-6 and TRBJ2-7; 7 bases fit TRBD1. The CDR3 covers 13 residues. Germline V CDR1 and CDR2: SGHDT, YYEEEE. V lost 0 bases to trimming and J lost 4 bases; unmatched junction nucleotides: 1. CDR3 DNA: TGTGCCAGCAGCTTGGACAGGGGTTACGAGCAGTACTTC. Translating gives CASSLDRGYEQYF.

The rearrangement joins TRBV2 to TRBJ1-3; possible D gene TRBD1, 5 bases. Per the germline V gene, CDR1 is SNHLY and CDR2 is FYNNEI. The V gene lost 7 bases and the J gene lost 0 bases, with 19 bases spanning the gap. The CDR3 loop spans 17 amino acids. For the CDR3, the DNA is TGTGCCAGCATGGGACTCGGGGTGTCTAGCTCTGGAAACACCATATATTTT. Its protein product is CASMGLGVSSSGNTIYF. Complete variable domain (other parts from reference TRBV2 and TRBJ1-3): EPEVTQTPSHQVTQMGQEVILRCVPISNHLYFYWYRQILGQKVEFLVSFYNNEISEKSEIFDDQFSVERPDGSNFTLKIRSTKLEDSAMYFCASMGLGVSSSGNTIYFGEGSWLTVV.

The chain joins TRBV7-8 to TRBJ2-2; D possibly uses TRBD1 or TRBD2 (5 bases each). V was clipped by 5 bases and J by 6 bases, with 19 bases between them. CDR3 length: 16 residues. The V gene's germline CDR1 is SGHVS and CDR2 FQNEAQ. The CDR3 nucleotides read TGTGCCAGCAGCATCGAGCAGGGTTGGGGACCCGGGGAGCTGTTTTTT. It is translated as CASSIEQGWGPGELFF.

The V gene is TRBV28, the J gene TRBJ1-5; maybe TRBD1 (6 bases). The CDR3 has 15 amino acids. From germline, CDR1 is MDHEN and CDR2 SYDVKM. Trimming stripped 7 bases from V and 4 bases from J, with 17 bases between. CDR3 bases: TGTGCCAGCATCGCGGCACGGAGGGGGAATCAGCCCCAGCATTTT. It is translated as CASIAARRGNQPQHF. Based on the CDR3 plus reference TRBV28 and TRBJ1-5, the full variable domain is DVKVTQSSRYLVKRTGEKVFLECVQDMDHENMFWYRQDPGLGLRLIYFSYDVKMKEKGDIPEGYSVSREKKERFSLILESASTNQTSMYLCASIAARRGNQPQHFGDGTRLSIL.

As concerns this clone: Germline is not matched at one junction end, which may reflect a read error. The chain uses TRBV28 and TRBJ2-1; D gene uncertain. This CDR3 spans 11 amino acids. The germline V gene has CDR1 MDHEN and CDR2 SYDVKM. CDR3 DNA sequence: TGTGCCAGCACTTTAGACACTGAGCAGTTCTTC. Translated: CASTLDTEQFF.

The chain recombines TRBV11-2 with TRBJ1-6; possible D gene TRBD1, 5 bases. CDR3 length equals 19 residues. V was cut by 2 bases and J by 0 bases, with 17 bases left in between. Germline V gene data show CDR1 as SGHAT and CDR2 as FQNNGV. CDR3 sequence reads: CASSLMGGVLGSYNSPLHF. The CDR3 DNA sequence: TGTGCCAGCAGCTTAATGGGAGGGGTATTAGGCTCCTATAATTCACCCCTCCACTTT.

The J gene is TRBJ2-1, the V gene TRBV5-1; 9 bases map to TRBD1. This CDR3 has 13 residues. The V gene's germline CDR1 is SGHRS and CDR2 YFSETQ. V was clipped by 9 bases and J by 7 bases; unmatched bases: 8. The CDR3 DNA reads as TGCGCCACCGAATTGGACAGGGGAAATGAGCAGTTCTTC. It specifies CATELDRGNEQFF.

The rearrangement uses TRBV30 and TRBJ1-5; no clear D gene. Trimming took 1 base from V and 0 from J, leaving 10 bases between them. The CDR3 covers 15 residues. Germline lookup yields CDR1 GTSNPN and CDR2 SVGIG (reference sequence). The CDR3 DNA sequence: TGTGCCTGGAGTGCGGACGGAACTAGCAATCAGCCCCAGCATTTT. Encoded protein: CAWSADGTSNQPQHF.

This chain connects TRBV5-1 to TRBJ2-6; D call uncertain. Germline V gene sequence: CDR1 SGHRS, CDR2 YFSETQ. V lost 1 base, J lost 2 bases, and 7 bases lay in between. The CDR3 runs 15 residues. The CDR3 reads CASSLRSAGANVLTF. The DNA for the CDR3 is TGCGCCAGCAGCTTGAGGAGTGCTGGGGCCAACGTCCTGACTTTC.

The CDR3 coding sequence is TGTGCCAGCAGCTTGCGGCAGGCAACCTACGAGCAGTACTTC. It specifies CASSLRQATYEQYF. The rearrangement joins TRBV7-9 to TRBJ2-7; D uncertain. CDR1 is SEHNR and CDR2 is FQNEAQ in the germline V gene (reference sequence). Trimming cost V 3 bases and J 2 bases, with 11 bases left between them. This CDR3 has 14 amino acids.

This clone has a single count. The genes are TRBV30 and TRBJ2-3; no definite D call. CDR3 size: 13 residues. With 4 bases removed from V and 2 bases from J, the gap between germline ends came to 10 bases. Per germline, CDR1 GTSNPN and CDR2 SVGIG (reference sequence). CDR3 in amino acids: CAWTRTTTDTQYF. DNA for the CDR3: TGTGCCTGGACCCGGACCACCACAGATACGCAGTATTTT.

This clone appeared a single time. V usage is TRBV5-1 and J usage is TRBJ2-5; either TRBD1 or TRBD2 may fit D (5 bases each). The CDR3 has 15 amino acids. Germline assignment: CDR1 SGHRS and CDR2 YFSETQ. The ends were cut back, 3 bases at V and 2 bases at J, with 14 bases in the middle. In nucleotides, the CDR3 is TGCGCCAGCAGCTCGGCCGGGACCCCACAAGAGACCCAGTACTTC. Translated: CASSSAGTPQETQYF.

The chain combines TRBV2 with TRBJ1-4; maybe TRBD1 (6 bases). Germline V gives CDR1 SNHLY, CDR2 FYNNEI. CDR3 length: 16 residues. Trimming left V 7 bases short and J 8 bases short, with 23 bases between. CDR3 sequence: CASKFFRDTTREKLFF. DNA for the CDR3: TGTGCCAGCAAGTTCTTCCGGGACACGACTCGGGAAAAACTGTTTTTT.

The V call is TRBV2, the J call TRBJ2-1; D is tentatively TRBD1 or TRBD2 (5 bases each). This CDR3 has 16 amino acids. The germline gives CDR1 SNHLY, CDR2 FYNNEI. V dropped 9 bases and J dropped 3 bases, with 21 bases sitting between them. The CDR3 DNA is TGTGCCAGAAGGGGAGCCGGGCCACAATTCTACAATGAGCAGTTCTTC. It yields the protein CARRGAGPQFYNEQFF.

The chain carries TRBV4-1 and TRBJ2-3, with 8 bases matching TRBD2. This CDR3 has 17 residues. Germline V gene lookup returns CDR1 MGHRA and CDR2 YSYEKL. The V segment lost 1 base and the J segment 1 base; nucleotides outside the gene matches: 7. CDR3 region: CASSQGSAGGRTDTQYF. The CDR3 bases are TGCGCCAGCAGCCAAGGATCGGCGGGAGGCCGCACAGATACGCAGTATTTT.